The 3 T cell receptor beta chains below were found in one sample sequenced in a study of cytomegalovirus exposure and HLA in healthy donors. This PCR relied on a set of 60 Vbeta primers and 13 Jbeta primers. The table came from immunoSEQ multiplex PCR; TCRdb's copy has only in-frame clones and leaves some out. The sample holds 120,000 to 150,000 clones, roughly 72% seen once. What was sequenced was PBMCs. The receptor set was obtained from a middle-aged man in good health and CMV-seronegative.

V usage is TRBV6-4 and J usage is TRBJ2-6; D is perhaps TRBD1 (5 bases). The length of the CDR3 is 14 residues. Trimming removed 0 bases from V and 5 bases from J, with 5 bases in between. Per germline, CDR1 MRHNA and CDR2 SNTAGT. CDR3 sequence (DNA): TGTGCCAGCAGTGACTCGGACAGGGCCAACGTCCTGACTTTC. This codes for CASSDSDRANVLTF.

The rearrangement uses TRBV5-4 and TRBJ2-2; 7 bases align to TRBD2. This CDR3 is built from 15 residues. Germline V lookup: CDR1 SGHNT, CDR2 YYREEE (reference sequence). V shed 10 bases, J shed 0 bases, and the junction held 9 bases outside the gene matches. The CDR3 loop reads CASGLSGPNTGELFF. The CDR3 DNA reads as TGTGCCTCCGGGCTTAGCGGGCCGAACACCGGGGAGCTGTTTTTT. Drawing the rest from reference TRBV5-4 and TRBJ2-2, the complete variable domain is ETGVTQSPTHLIKTRGQQVTLRCSSQSGHNTVSWYQQALGQGPQFIFQYYREEENGRGNFPPRFSGLQFPNYSSELNVNALELDDSALYLCASGLSGPNTGELFFGEGSRLTVL.

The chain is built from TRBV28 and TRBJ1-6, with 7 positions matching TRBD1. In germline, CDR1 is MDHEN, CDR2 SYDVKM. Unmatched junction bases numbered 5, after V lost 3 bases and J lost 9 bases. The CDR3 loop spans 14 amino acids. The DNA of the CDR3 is TGTGCCAGCAGTTTGAGGGACAGCCTTTCACCCCTCCACTTT. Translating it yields CASSLRDSLSPLHF.